One TCR beta chain is described in this entry. This clone turned up a few times. The antigen it binds to is not known. Nothing much larger sits one base from this clone, and base qualities are not available. The cohort was made up of about 670 healthy bone marrow donors. Cohort members were all nominally healthy when sampled, although unrecorded immune exposures were likely present. The donor was CMV seronegative and was included in the group of about 400 seronegative cohort members. Every donor gave a peripheral blood sample, and the peripheral blood mononuclear cells from that sample were used for TCR beta sequencing. Genomic DNA extraction from the blood cell samples was performed with the Qiagen DNeasy Blood Extraction Kit. This sample is part of a study of cytomegalovirus exposure and HLA in healthy donors (dated by TCRdb to between 2016 and 2019). Study-level background: In an earlier analysis of about 560 of the donors, 250 to 300 Gb of sequence data and approximately 100 million unique TCR beta sequences from roughly 190 million T cells were reported. An early release covering just under 650 HLA-typed donors comprised roughly 300 gigabases of sequencing data and approximately 85 million unique TCR sequences. The genetic ancestry cluster associated with self-reported Caucasian donors included about four fifths of the 398 genotyped donors. The study aimed to test whether cataloging public T cell receptors could reveal signatures of past pathogen exposure. The study used immunosequencing to profile the T cell repertoires of 600 to 850 subjects and linked those repertoires to cytomegalovirus serostatus. A separate validation cohort of 100 to 150 different subjects was used in addition to the approximately 640-subject first cohort. To predict cytomegalovirus infection status, the study brought together high-throughput TCR immunosequencing, statistical association of individual TCRs with disease status, and machine learning. To study patterns of TCR occurrence, a later analysis re-analyzed previously published TCR beta repertoires from just over 650 donors and added high-resolution HLA genotyping. Rather than drawing on any new phenotypic data, the later analysis identified candidate immune exposures from TCR beta sequences and the way those sequences occurred across donors. An earlier analysis of a few hundred of the donors applied high-throughput TCR beta sequencing to assess whether each TCR beta V gene segment acted as functional or pseudogenic. Alongside the repertoire data, information on donor age, sex, ethnicity and CMV serostatus was compiled. Genome-wide SNP genotypes for about 65% of the roughly 670 donors were used in a later genetic analysis, which treated that subset as a discovery cohort. All discovery cohort repertoires had been generated using a single sequencing platform. Both class I and class II loci were covered by HLA typing, at four-digit resolution. The number of typed donors differed by locus: about 629-630 for A, B, C, DRB1 and DQB1; 522 for DQA1; some 610 for DPA1; and some 430 for DPB1. Roughly 5 DR-DQ haplotypes were handled as single units for association and clustering because linkage in the cohort was strong. Across 398 genotyped donors of the cohort, an average of about 250,000 unique TCR beta nucleotide sequences per donor were sequenced, and approximately 17% of those sequences were non-productive.

The library was made by the immunoSEQ multiplex PCR assay. A mixture of 60 forward primers for TCR Vbeta segments and 13 reverse primers for TCR Jbeta segments was used in the multiplex PCR. The CDR3 region of rearranged TCR beta genes was amplified from genomic DNA with a multiplex PCR assay. The Illumina HiSeq System was used to sequence the amplified TCR beta libraries as 87-base-pair reads. In the paper's pipeline: Across the 600 to 700 repertoires, a later analysis counted approximately 75 million unique TCR beta chains, 9 million to 14 million of which were shared by at least two donors. A nearest-neighbor algorithm error-corrected the raw reads and collapsed the reads into unique sequences, merging closely related sequences to remove PCR and sequencing errors. CDR3 sequences were aligned to IMGT reference sequences to assign V, D and J gene segments. For a sequence to be retained, at least a six-nucleotide match to both a V gene segment and a J gene segment was required. A rearrangement counted as productive if the CDR3 had no stop codons and remained in frame with V and J, and every other rearrangement counted as non-productive. Following IMGT convention, CDR3 was defined as the stretch from the second conserved V-encoded cysteine up to the conserved J-encoded phenylalanine. In an earlier analysis of 587 of the donors, sequences lacking an unambiguous match to a single V gene segment were excluded. An earlier analysis of some 610 of the donors called V segments functional above 56.7% productive rearrangements and segregating when the between-donor standard deviation exceeded 5%. A statistical classification framework was developed to diagnose cytomegalovirus status using the catalog of TCR beta chain sequences. In a later analysis, TCR nucleotide sequences were compared against IMGT/GENE-DB human TR gene sequences so that V and J genes could be assigned. A later analysis assigned CDR3 sequences and most-parsimonious VDJ recombination scenarios with the TCRdist pipeline. In a later analysis, each TCR beta chain was defined by its CDR3 amino acid sequence together with its V-gene family, and reads without a unique V-gene family were excluded. A later analysis removed 550 to 700 highly shared, low-generation-probability nucleotide sequences to deal with suspected cross-contamination and a sequencing artifact. A later analysis calculated a clonal expansion index for each public chain from normalized within-repertoire ranks of inferred template counts. A later analysis computed generation probabilities with a VDJ recombination model fitted to out-of-frame rearrangements, and checked the results against IGoR. A later analysis scored TCR-TCR, TCR-HLA and TCR-CMV co-occurrence with hypergeometric tests, applying a repertoire-size bias correction to TCR pairs. A later analysis estimated false discovery rates by permuting HLA or CMV assignments 20 times. In a later analysis, co-occurring TCRs were grouped using DBSCAN, and TCRdist sequence similarity was added for clustering within HLA-allele-positive subsets. For co-occurrence clustering, repertoires with fewer than 30,000 or more than 120,000 public chains were excluded, along with four to six repertoires with anomalous nucleotide sharing. This is the immuneACCESS table as TCRdb keeps it, with only in-frame sequences that have V and J called. A part of the clones is gone; compared with another copy, unresolved V genes explain less than half, and the rest is unexplained. The DNA was the basis for D and trimming; V, J and clone size are from that table. Recorded for this sample are about 90,000 clones; roughly 84% of them occurred a single time. The top ten hold approximately 2.8% of the sample.

Here is what the overall study found, with its caveats: The classifier was reported to diagnose cytomegalovirus status with high specificity and sensitivity in both the original cohort and the validation cohort. The cohort was sequenced for TCR beta chains only, and without alpha or paired-chain data the features that could be detected were limited. It was suggested by the authors that the approach could potentially be generalized to other disease states and immunological phenotypes. Because the 87-base-pair reads could not distinguish some IMGT-functional V segments, including TRBV6-2 and TRBV6-3, those segments were excluded. In an earlier analysis of 450 to 750 of the donors, most TCR beta V segments appeared in productive rearrangements about 87% or about 30% of the time, broadly matching IMGT annotations. A later genetic analysis reported fewer N-insertions in productive TCRs among donors in an Asian-associated ancestry cluster than the approximately 670-donor mean. When HLA alleles, especially DR and DQ, strongly co-occurred, attributing TCR associations to individual alleles was difficult. According to a later analysis, TCR association rates differed among HLA loci, with DRB1 alleles showing the most associated TCRs and HLA-C alleles showing the fewest. Three of the identified cytomegalovirus-associated TCR beta chains were confirmed in vitro to be specific for cytomegalovirus antigens. While some public TCRs were present in many individuals, most TCR sequences turned up only very rarely across donors. Correlated functional status among segregating V segments might be attributable to linkage disequilibrium, but an unknown experimental factor could not be ruled out. Specific HLA alleles were associated with over 15,000 TCR beta sequences at a false discovery rate of 0.05 in a later analysis. In a later analysis, several top co-occurrence clusters were reported to appear linked to parvovirus B19, influenza, CMV and Epstein-Barr virus. According to a later analysis, most CMV-associated TCR beta chains appeared to be HLA-restricted, and the HLA associations seemed to be driven largely by CMV exposure. The study gave a list of around 170 TCR beta chains associated with cytomegalovirus. CMV serostatus was the only immune exposure information available for the cohort. An association between a missense DCLRE1C variant and V-gene and J-gene trimming of TCR beta chains was found in a later genetic analysis and replicated in an independent cohort. Because counts were too low, some 16 rarely observed V segments, including chromosome 9 orphons, were excluded from the earlier analysis of 587 of the donors. Roughly uniform sequencing depth across donors was assumed in presence/absence analyses, although this assumption may not hold. Because HLA typing was missing for some donors at each locus, association tests included only the typed subset. A further reported finding was that TCR beta sequences accurately predicted the HLA-A and HLA-B alleles for most subjects in the first cohort. In a later analysis, HLA-associated TCR beta chains showed more clonal expansion and lower generation probabilities than non-associated chains that were equally common. A cluster of highly shared sequence variants was judged likely to represent a technical artifact of the sequencing pipeline.

The CDR3, from cysteine to phenylalanine, totals 15 residues. Here the CDR3 DNA is all that survives: 45 bases in frame from base 1. Trimming accounts for 7 bases at V and 5 bases at J, while the number of junction bases matched to no gene is 10. The germline V gene supplies CDR1 SGHDN and CDR2 FVKESK. The rearranged segments are TRBV14 and TRBJ2-2; 7 central nucleotides agree with TRBD1. This receptor was obtained from a young man in good health and CMV-seronegative. Source material: PBMCs. The CDR3 has the sequence CASNRQGMWTGELFF. The nucleotide sequence reads TGTGCCAGCAATCGACAGGGAATGTGGACCGGGGAGCTGTTTTTT.